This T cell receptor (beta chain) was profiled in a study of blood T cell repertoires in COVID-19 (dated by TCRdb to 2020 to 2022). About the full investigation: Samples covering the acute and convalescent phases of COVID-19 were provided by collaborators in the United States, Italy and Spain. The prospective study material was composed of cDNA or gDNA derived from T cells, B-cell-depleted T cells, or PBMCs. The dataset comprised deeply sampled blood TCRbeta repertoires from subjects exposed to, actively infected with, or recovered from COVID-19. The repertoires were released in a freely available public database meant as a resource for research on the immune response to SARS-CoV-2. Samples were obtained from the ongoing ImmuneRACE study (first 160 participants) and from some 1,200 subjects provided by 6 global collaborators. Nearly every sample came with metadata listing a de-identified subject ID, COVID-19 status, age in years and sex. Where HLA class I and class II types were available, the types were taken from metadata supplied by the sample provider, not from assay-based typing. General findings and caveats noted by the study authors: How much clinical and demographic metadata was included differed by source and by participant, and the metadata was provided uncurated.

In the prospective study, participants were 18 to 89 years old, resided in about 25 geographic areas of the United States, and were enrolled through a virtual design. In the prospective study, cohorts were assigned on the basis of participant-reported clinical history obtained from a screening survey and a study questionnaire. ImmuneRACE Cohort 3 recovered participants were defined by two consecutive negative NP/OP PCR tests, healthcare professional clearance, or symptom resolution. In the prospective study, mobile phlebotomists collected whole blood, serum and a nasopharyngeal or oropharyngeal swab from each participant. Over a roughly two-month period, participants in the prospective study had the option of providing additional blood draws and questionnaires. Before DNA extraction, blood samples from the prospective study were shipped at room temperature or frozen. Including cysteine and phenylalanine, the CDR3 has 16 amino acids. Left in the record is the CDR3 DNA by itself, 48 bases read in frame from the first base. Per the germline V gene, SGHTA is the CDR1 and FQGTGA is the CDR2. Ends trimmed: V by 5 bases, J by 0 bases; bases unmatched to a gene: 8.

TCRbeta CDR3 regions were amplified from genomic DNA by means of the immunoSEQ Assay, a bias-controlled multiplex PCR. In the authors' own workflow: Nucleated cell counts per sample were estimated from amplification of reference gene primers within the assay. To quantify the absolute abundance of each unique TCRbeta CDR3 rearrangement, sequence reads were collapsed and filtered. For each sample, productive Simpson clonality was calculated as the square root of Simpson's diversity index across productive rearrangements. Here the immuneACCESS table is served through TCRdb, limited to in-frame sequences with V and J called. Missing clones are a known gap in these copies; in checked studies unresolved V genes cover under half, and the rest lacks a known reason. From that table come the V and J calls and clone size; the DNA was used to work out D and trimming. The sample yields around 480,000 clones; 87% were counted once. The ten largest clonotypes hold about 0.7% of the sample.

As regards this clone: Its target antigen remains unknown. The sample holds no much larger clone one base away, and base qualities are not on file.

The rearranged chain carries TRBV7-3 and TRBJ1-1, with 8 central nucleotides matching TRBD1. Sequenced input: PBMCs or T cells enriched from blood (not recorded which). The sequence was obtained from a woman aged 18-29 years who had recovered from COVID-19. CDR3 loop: CASSLGTGRMNTEAFF. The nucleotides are TGTGCCAGCAGCCTGGGGACAGGCCGCATGAACACTGAAGCTTTCTTT.